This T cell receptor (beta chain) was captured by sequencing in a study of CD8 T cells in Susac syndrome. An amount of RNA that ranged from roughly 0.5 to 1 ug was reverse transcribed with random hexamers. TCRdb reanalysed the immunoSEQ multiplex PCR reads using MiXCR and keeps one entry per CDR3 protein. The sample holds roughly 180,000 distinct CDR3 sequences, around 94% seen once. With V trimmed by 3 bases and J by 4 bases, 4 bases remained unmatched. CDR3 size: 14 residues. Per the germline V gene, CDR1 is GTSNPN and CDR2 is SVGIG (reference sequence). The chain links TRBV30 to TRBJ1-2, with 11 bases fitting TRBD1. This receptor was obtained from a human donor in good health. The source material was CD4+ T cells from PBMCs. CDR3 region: CAWRKDRGPYGYTF. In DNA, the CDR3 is TGTGCCTGGAGGAAGGACAGGGGGCCCTATGGCTACACCTTC. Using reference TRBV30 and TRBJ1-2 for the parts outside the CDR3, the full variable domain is SQTIHQWPATLVQPVGSPLSLECTVEGTSNPNLYWYRQAAGRGLQLLFYSVGIGQISSEVPQNLSASRPQDRQFILSSKKLLLSDSGFYLCAWRKDRGPYGYTFGSGTRLTVV.